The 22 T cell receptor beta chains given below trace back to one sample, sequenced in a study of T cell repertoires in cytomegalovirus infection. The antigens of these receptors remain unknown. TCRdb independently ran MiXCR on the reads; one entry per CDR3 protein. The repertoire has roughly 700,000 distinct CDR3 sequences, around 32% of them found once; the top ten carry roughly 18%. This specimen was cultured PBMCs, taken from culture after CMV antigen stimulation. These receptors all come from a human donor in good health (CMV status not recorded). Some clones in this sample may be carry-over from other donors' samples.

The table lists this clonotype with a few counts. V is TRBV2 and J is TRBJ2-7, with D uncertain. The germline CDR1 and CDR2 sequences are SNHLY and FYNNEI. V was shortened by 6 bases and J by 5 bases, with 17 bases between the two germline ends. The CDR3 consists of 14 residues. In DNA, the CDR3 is TGTGCCAGCAGAGCGCCACTGGGATCGGACGAGCAGTACTTC. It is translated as CASRAPLGSDEQYF.

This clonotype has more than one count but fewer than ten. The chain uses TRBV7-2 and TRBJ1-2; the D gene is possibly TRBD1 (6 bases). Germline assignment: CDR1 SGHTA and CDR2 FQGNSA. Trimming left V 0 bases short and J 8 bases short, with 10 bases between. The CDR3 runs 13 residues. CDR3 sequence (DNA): TGTGCCAGCAGCTTAGCGGCAGGGGAAGGCTACACCTTC. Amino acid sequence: CASSLAAGEGYTF.

CDR3 in amino acids: CASSLMSAATQYF. CDR3 DNA sequence: TGTGCCAGCAGTTTAATGTCAGCGGCTACGCAGTATTTT. The chain carries TRBV28 and TRBJ2-3; a possible D gene is TRBD2 (5 bases). The CDR3 sequence is 13 residues long. The germline gives CDR1 MDHEN, CDR2 SYDVKM. V dropped 2 bases and J dropped 8 bases, with 11 bases sitting between them.

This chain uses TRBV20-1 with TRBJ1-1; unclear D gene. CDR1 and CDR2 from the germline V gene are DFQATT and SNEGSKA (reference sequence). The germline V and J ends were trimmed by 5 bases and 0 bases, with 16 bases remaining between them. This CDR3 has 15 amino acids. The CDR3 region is CSADGSLRMNTEAFF. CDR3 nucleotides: TGCAGTGCTGACGGTTCTCTACGCATGAACACTGAAGCTTTCTTT.

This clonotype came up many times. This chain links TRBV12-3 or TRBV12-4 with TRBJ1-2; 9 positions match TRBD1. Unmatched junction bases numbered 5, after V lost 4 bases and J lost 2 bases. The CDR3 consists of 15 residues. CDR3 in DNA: TGTGCCAGCAGTTCCCCAGGACAGGGGAACTATGGCTACACCTTC. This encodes CASSSPGQGNYGYTF.

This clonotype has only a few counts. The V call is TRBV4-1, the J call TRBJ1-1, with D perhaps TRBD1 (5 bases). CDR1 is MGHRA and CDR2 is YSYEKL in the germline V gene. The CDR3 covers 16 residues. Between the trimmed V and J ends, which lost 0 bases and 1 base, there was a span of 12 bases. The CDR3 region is CASSQERARANTEAFF. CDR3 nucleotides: TGCGCCAGCAGCCAAGAGCGGGCCAGGGCGAACACTGAAGCTTTCTTT.

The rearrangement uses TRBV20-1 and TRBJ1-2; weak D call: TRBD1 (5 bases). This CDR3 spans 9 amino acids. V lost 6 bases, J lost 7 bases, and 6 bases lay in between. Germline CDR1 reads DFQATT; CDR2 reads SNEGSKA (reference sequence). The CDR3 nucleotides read TGCAGTGCAGGGGTTGGCTACACCTTC. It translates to CSAGVGYTF.

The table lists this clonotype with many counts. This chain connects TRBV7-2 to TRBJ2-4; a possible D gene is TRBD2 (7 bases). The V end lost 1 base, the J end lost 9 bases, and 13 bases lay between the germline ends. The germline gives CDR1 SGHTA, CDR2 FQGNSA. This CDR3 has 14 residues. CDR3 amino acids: CASSLETGRGIQYF. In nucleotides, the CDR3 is TGTGCCAGCAGCTTAGAAACAGGGAGGGGCATTCAGTACTTC. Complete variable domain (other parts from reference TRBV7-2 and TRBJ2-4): GAGVSQSPSNKVTEKGKDVELRCDPISGHTALYWYRQSLGQGLEFLIYFQGNSAPDKSGLPSDRFSAERTGGSVSTLTIQRTQQEDSAVYLCASSLETGRGIQYFGAGTRLSVL.

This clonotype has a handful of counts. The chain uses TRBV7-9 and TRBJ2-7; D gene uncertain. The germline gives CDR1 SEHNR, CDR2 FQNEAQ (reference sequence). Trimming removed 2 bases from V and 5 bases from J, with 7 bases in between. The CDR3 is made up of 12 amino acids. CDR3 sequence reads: CASSLSPDEQYF. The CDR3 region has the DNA TGTGCCAGCAGCTTATCGCCGGACGAGCAGTACTTC. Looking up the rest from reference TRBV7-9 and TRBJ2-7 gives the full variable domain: DTGVSQNPRHKITKRGQNVTFRCDPISEHNRLYWYRQTLGQGPEFLTYFQNEAQLEKSRLLSDRFSAERPKGSFSTLEIQRTEQGDSAMYLCASSLSPDEQYFGPGTRLTVT.

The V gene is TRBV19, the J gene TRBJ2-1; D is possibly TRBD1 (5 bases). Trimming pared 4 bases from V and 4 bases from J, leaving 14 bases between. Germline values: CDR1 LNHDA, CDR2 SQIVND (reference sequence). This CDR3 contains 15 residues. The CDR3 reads CASSKRQIAYNEQFF. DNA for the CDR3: TGTGCCAGTAGTAAAAGACAGATAGCTTACAATGAGCAGTTCTTC.

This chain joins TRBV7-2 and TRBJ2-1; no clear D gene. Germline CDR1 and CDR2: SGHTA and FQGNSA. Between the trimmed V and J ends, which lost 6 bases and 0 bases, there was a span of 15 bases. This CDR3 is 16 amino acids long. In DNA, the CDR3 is TGTGCCAGCAGTCCCGGTATGGCAGGCTCCTACAATGAGCAGTTCTTC. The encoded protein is CASSPGMAGSYNEQFF. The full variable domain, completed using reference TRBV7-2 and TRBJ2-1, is GAGVSQSPSNKVTEKGKDVELRCDPISGHTALYWYRQSLGQGLEFLIYFQGNSAPDKSGLPSDRFSAERTGGSVSTLTIQRTQQEDSAVYLCASSPGMAGSYNEQFFGPGTRLTVL.

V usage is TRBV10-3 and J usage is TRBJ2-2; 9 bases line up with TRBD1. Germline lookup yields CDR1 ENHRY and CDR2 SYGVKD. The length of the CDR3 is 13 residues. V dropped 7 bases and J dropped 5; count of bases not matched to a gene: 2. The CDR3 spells CAIKGTGTGELFF. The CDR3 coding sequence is TGTGCCATCAAAGGGACAGGGACCGGGGAGCTGTTTTTT.

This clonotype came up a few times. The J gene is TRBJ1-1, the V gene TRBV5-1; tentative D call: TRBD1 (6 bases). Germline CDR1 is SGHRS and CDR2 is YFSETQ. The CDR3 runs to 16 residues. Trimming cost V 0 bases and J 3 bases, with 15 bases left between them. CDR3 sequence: CASSLDIQGLHTEAFF. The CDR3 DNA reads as TGCGCCAGCAGCTTGGATATTCAGGGGCTTCACACTGAAGCTTTCTTT. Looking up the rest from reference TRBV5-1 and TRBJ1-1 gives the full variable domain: KAGVTQTPRYLIKTRGQQVTLSCSPISGHRSVSWYQQTPGQGLQFLFEYFSETQRNKGNFPGRFSGRQFSNSRSEMNVSTLELGDSALYLCASSLDIQGLHTEAFFGQGTRLTVV.

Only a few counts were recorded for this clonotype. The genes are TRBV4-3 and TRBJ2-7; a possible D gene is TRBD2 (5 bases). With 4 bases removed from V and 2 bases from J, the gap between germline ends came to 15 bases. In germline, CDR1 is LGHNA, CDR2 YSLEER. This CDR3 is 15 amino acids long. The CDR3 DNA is TGCGCCAGCAGCCTGGAGGCGGGCAGGACCTACGAGCAGTACTTC. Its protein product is CASSLEAGRTYEQYF.

The CDR3 DNA reads as TGTGCCAGCAGCTTCGAGCGGGGGGCCGGGGCCCAGTACTTC. Protein sequence: CASSFERGAGAQYF. This chain links TRBV11-2 with TRBJ2-5, with TRBD2 matching 9 bases. This CDR3 region has 14 residues. The J segment lost 9 bases and the V segment lost 3 bases, leaving 8 bases of the junction unmatched. Germline V gene sequence: CDR1 SGHAT, CDR2 FQNNGV.

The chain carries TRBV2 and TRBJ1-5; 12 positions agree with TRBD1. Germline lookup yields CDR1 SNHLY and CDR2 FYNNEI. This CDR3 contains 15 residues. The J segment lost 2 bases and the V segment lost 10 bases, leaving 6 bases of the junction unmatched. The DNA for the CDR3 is TGTGCCACCTCGGGACAGGGGGCGGGCAATCAGCCCCAGCATTTT. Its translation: CATSGQGAGNQPQHF. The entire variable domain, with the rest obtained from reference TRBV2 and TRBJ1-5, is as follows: EPEVTQTPSHQVTQMGQEVILRCVPISNHLYFYWYRQILGQKVEFLVSFYNNEISEKSEIFDDQFSVERPDGSNFTLKIRSTKLEDSAMYFCATSGQGAGNQPQHFGDGTRLSIL.

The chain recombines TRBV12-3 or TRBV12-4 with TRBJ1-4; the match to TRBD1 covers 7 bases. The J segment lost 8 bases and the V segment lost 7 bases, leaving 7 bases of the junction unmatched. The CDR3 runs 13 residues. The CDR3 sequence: CASNRQGAEKLFF. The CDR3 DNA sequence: TGTGCCAGCAACAGACAGGGTGCGGAAAAACTGTTTTTT.

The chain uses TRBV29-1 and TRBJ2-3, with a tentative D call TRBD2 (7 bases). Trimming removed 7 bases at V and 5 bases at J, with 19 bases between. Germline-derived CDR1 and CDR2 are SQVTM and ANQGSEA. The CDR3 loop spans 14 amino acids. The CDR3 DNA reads TGCAGCGGCTCTTGGGGGGGCTCCCTAGATACGCAGTATTTT. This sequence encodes CSGSWGGSLDTQYF.

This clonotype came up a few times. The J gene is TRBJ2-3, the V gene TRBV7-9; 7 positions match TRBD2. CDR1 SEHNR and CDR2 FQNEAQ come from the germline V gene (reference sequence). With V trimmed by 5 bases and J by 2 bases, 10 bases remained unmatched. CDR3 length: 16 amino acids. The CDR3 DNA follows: TGTGCCAGCAGCCCGTCACTAGCGTTTAACACAGATACGCAGTATTTT. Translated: CASSPSLAFNTDTQYF. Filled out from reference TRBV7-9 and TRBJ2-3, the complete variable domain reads DTGVSQNPRHKITKRGQNVTFRCDPISEHNRLYWYRQTLGQGPEFLTYFQNEAQLEKSRLLSDRFSAERPKGSFSTLEIQRTEQGDSAMYLCASSPSLAFNTDTQYFGPGTRLTVL.

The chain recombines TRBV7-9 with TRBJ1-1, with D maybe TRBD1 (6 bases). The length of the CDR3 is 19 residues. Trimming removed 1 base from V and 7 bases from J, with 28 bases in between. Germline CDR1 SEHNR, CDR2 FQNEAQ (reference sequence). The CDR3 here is CASSLVALGGAFTYSEAFF. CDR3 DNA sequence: TGTGCCAGCAGCTTAGTAGCCCTGGGGGGGGCTTTTACATACAGTGAAGCTTTCTTT.

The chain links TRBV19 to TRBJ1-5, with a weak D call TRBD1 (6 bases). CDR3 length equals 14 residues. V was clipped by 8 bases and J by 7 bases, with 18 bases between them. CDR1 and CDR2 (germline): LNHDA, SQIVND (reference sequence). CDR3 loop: CASLGQGFGQPQHF. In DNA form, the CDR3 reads TGTGCCAGTCTGGGTCAGGGGTTTGGGCAGCCCCAGCATTTT.

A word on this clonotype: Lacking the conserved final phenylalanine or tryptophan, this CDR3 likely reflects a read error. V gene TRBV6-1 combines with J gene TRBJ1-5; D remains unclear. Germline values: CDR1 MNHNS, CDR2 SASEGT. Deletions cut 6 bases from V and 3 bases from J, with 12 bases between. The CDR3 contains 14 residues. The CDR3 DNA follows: TGTGCCAGCAGCTATACGAGCCACAATCAGCCCCAGCATTAT. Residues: CASSYTSHNQPQHY.